These 24 T cell receptor beta chains were sequenced from one sample in a study of vaccination effects on CD4 cells after COVID-19. Libraries were prepared by immunoSEQ multiplex PCR; TCRdb keeps only in-frame clonotypes and omits some of them. The table includes 65,000 to 90,000 clones, 73% detected once. No antigen is known for these receptors. Once cultured for 10 days, the cells underwent separation to obtain CD4+ T cells. Vaccine administered to participants consisted of two doses of either BNT162b2 or mRNA-1273. The sequenced sample was CD4+ T cells from PBMCs cultured without peptide, obtained after COVID-19 vaccination. These receptors came from a human donor who received a COVID-19 vaccine.

The V call is TRBV7-8, the J call TRBJ2-1; D is perhaps TRBD2 (5 bases). Deletions cut 4 bases from V and 0 bases from J, with 16 bases between. The CDR3 extends over 17 amino acids. Germline CDR1 SGHVS, CDR2 FQNEAQ. The CDR3 DNA sequence: TGTGCCAGCAGCTATGATCGGGGTATAAGCTCCTACAATGAGCAGTTCTTC. Its translation: CASSYDRGISSYNEQFF.

The gene calls are TRBV18 and TRBJ1-2, with D possibly TRBD1 on 6 matching bases. Germline loops: CDR1 KGHSH, CDR2 LQKENI. Trimming took 3 bases from V and 5 from J, leaving 16 bases between them. The CDR3 loop spans 15 amino acids. In nucleotides, the CDR3 is TGTGCCAGCTCACCGTCAGCAGGGGACGGGTATGGCTACACCTTC. It codes for CASSPSAGDGYGYTF.

The CDR3 loop reads CASSGPLNRAFF. CDR3 coding DNA: TGTGCCAGCAGCGGTCCCCTGAACCGGGCTTTCTTT. This chain links TRBV9 with TRBJ1-1; D is ambiguous. The CDR3 extends over 12 amino acids. From germline, CDR1 is SGDLS and CDR2 YYNGEE. The ends were cut back, 3 bases at V and 11 bases at J, with 14 bases in the middle.

J is TRBJ1-2 and V is TRBV5-8; D is unclear. The germline V and J ends were trimmed by 1 base and 4 bases, with 14 bases remaining between them. This CDR3 is built from 15 residues. CDR1 is SGHTS, CDR2 YDEGEE, per germline. This chain's CDR3 is CASSLNSPGTYGYTF. DNA of the CDR3: TGTGCCAGCAGCTTGAACAGCCCCGGAACCTATGGCTACACCTTC.

In this sample, this clone turned up a few times. The rearrangement uses TRBV6-5 and TRBJ1-1; D uncertain. This CDR3 has 11 amino acids. Germline V gives CDR1 MNHEY, CDR2 SVGAGI. V lost 6 bases to trimming and J lost 1 base, with 3 bases between them. The CDR3 sequence is CASSRNTEAFF. CDR3 DNA: TGTGCCAGCAGCCGGAACACTGAAGCTTTCTTT.

CDR3 residues: CASSETLGANVLTF. The CDR3 DNA reads TGTGCCAGCAGTGAGACGTTAGGGGCCAACGTCCTGACTTTC. This sequence joins TRBV28 and TRBJ2-6; no clear D. The CDR3 contains 14 residues. V dropped 5 bases and J dropped 4 bases, with 9 bases sitting between them. Germline CDR1 reads MDHEN; CDR2 reads SYDVKM.

The count of this clone is one. V is TRBV19 and J is TRBJ1-2; D is perhaps TRBD1 (5 bases). Trimming shortened V by 7 bases and J by 8 bases, and 17 bases separated the two germline ends. The germline CDR1 and CDR2 sequences are LNHDA and SQIVND (reference sequence). The CDR3 sequence is 13 residues long. In nucleotides, the CDR3 is TGTGCCAGTAACCTGACTCCTAGGGGAGGCTACACCTTC. Translating it yields CASNLTPRGGYTF.

The chain recombines TRBV11-2 with TRBJ1-1, with D unclear. Germline values: CDR1 SGHAT, CDR2 FQNNGV. The CDR3 covers 14 residues. The V gene lost 5 bases and the J gene lost 2 bases, with 12 bases spanning the gap. CDR3 DNA sequence: TGTGCCAGCAGCCCGTGGCCAGGTAACACTGAAGCTTTCTTT. Translation gives CASSPWPGNTEAFF.

The chain uses TRBV7-8 and TRBJ1-1, with unresolved D. CDR1 and CDR2 from the germline V gene are SGHVS and FQNEAQ. This CDR3 has 14 residues. Trimming stripped 1 base from V and 4 bases from J, with 10 bases between. The CDR3 bases are TGTGCCAGCAGCTTAGGAGGACCCCGCACTGAAGCTTTCTTT. Its translation is CASSLGGPRTEAFF.

This chain links TRBV12-3 or TRBV12-4 with TRBJ1-6; D unresolved. V lost 3 bases, J lost 8 bases, and 5 bases lay in between. The CDR3 consists of 12 residues. DNA of the CDR3: TGTGCCAGCAGTTTTCAGTATTCACCCCTCCACTTT. Translating gives CASSFQYSPLHF.

This clone was seen a handful of times. The rearrangement links TRBV6-5 to TRBJ1-1, with TRBD1 matching 7 bases. CDR3 length: 14 residues. J was trimmed by 0 bases and V by 2 bases; bases with no gene match: 0. Per germline, CDR1 MNHEY and CDR2 SVGAGI. CDR3 region: CASSYDRVNTEAFF. The DNA of the CDR3 is TGTGCCAGCAGTTACGACAGGGTGAACACTGAAGCTTTCTTT.

The rearrangement joins TRBV18 to TRBJ1-4; maybe TRBD1 (5 bases). Trimming removed 2 bases from V and 7 bases from J, with 14 bases in between. Germline CDR1 reads KGHSH; CDR2 reads LQKENI. This CDR3 has 15 amino acids. The CDR3 DNA follows: TGTGCCAGCTCACCAGGTCAGGGTGGTGGTGAAAAACTGTTTTTT. Protein sequence: CASSPGQGGGEKLFF.

The J gene is TRBJ1-2, the V gene TRBV6-5, with 9 positions matching TRBD1. This CDR3 spans 14 amino acids. Germline CDR1 and CDR2: MNHEY and SVGAGI. V shed 6 bases and J 8 bases; nucleotides not matched to a gene: 10. The CDR3 region is CASRPRTGGGGYTF. The CDR3 nucleotides are TGTGCCAGCAGACCCAGAACAGGGGGCGGCGGCTACACCTTC.

The chain employs TRBV10-3 and TRBJ2-5; D perhaps matches TRBD2 (5 bases). The CDR3 spans 13 residues. V was shortened by 6 bases and J by 4 bases, with 12 bases between the two germline ends. Germline lookup yields CDR1 ENHRY and CDR2 SYGVKD. CDR3 DNA: TGTGCCATCAGGGGCATCGGAGGAGAGACCCAGTACTTC. Translation: CAIRGIGGETQYF.

The chain joins TRBV7-8 to TRBJ1-5; D might be TRBD1 (6 bases). The V and J ends lost 5 bases and 1 base respectively, with 21 bases between them. Germline loops: CDR1 SGHVS, CDR2 FQNEAQ. The CDR3 spans 18 residues. CDR3 sequence reads: CASSPLPGTLGSNQPQHF. The CDR3 coding sequence is TGTGCCAGCAGCCCCCTCCCCGGGACACTTGGGAGCAATCAGCCCCAGCATTTT.

V is TRBV3-1 (or the pseudogene TRBV3-2) and J is TRBJ1-2; no clear D. The V gene's germline CDR1 is LGHDT and CDR2 YNNKEL (reference sequence). Trimming shortened V by 1 base and J by 0 bases, and 9 bases separated the two germline ends. This CDR3 has 15 residues. The DNA of the CDR3 is TGTGCCAGCAGCCAAGTCCGGACCGCTAACTATGGCTACACCTTC. It is translated as CASSQVRTANYGYTF.

This sequence joins TRBV6-5 and TRBJ1-5; tentative D call: TRBD1 (6 bases). Germline CDR1 and CDR2: MNHEY and SVGAGI. V dropped 9 bases and J dropped 3 bases, with 15 bases sitting between them. The CDR3 loop spans 14 amino acids. The CDR3 nucleotides read TGTGCCAGGAGACCTACAGGGCCCAATCAGCCCCAGCATTTT. Its translation: CARRPTGPNQPQHF.

This clone was found once. CDR3 loop: CASSLATGASGNTIYF. CDR3 DNA: TGTGCCAGCAGCTTAGCCACAGGGGCCTCCGGAAACACCATATATTTT. The J gene is TRBJ1-3, the V gene TRBV7-6; 7 bases fit TRBD1. CDR3 length equals 16 residues. The V and J ends lost 0 bases and 4 bases, in that order; junction bases with no gene match: 6. The V gene's germline CDR1 is SGHVS and CDR2 FNYEAQ.

The sample holds one count of this clone. The genes are TRBV30 and TRBJ2-5; TRBD1 might be the D (6 bases). The V gene's germline CDR1 is GTSNPN and CDR2 SVGIG (reference sequence). The CDR3 runs 13 residues. The CDR3 nucleotides read TGTGGTCTGGACAGAGGGCGGCGGGAGACCCAGTACTTC. Protein: CGLDRGRRETQYF.

This clone was seen a single time. V and J are TRBV5-1 and TRBJ2-5; 7 nucleotides agree with TRBD2. This CDR3 region has 17 residues. The V segment lost 4 bases and the J segment 5 bases; nucleotides outside the gene matches: 17. Germline CDR1 SGHRS, CDR2 YFSETQ. The CDR3: CASSPNTGGNYRETQYF. CDR3 DNA: TGCGCCAGCAGCCCTAACACGGGGGGTAACTACAGGGAGACCCAGTACTTC.

This chain joins TRBV30 and TRBJ1-2; 8 nucleotides match TRBD1. CDR3 length equals 13 residues. From germline, CDR1 is GTSNPN and CDR2 SVGIG (reference sequence). J was trimmed by 2 bases and V by 2 bases; bases with no gene match: 1. The CDR3 region has the DNA TGTGCCTGGAGTTCAGGGGGCAACTATGGCTACACCTTC. Its protein is CAWSSGGNYGYTF.

The chain couples TRBV18 to TRBJ2-7, with no clear D. Trimming cost V 6 bases and J 3 bases, with 12 bases left between them. The CDR3 is 13 residues long. Germline V gene sequence: CDR1 KGHSH, CDR2 LQKENI. The CDR3 protein is CASSQEKYYEQYV. CDR3 bases: TGTGCCAGCTCGCAGGAGAAATACTACGAGCAGTACGTC.

The chain joins TRBV9 to TRBJ2-3; D is possibly TRBD2 (6 bases). V was clipped by 0 bases and J by 0 bases, with 8 bases between them. Germline CDR1 reads SGDLS; CDR2 reads YYNGEE. This CDR3 is built from 15 residues. The DNA for the CDR3 is TGTGCCAGCAGCGTAGGTGGGAGGAGCACAGATACGCAGTATTTT. As protein: CASSVGGRSTDTQYF.

The chain carries TRBV4-3 and TRBJ1-3, with TRBD1 as a possible D gene (5 bases). Trimming took 3 bases from V and 6 from J, leaving 27 bases between them. Per the germline V gene, CDR1 is LGHNA and CDR2 is YSLEER. The CDR3 runs to 19 residues. For the CDR3, the DNA is TGCGCCAGCAGCCAGAGCGGAGGGGCCCTAACACTTATATCAAACACCATATATTTT. Residues: CASSQSGGALTLISNTIYF.